The clone carrying this T cell receptor (beta chain) occurred many times. Its antigen is unidentified. Starting from genomic DNA, TCR beta CDR3 was amplified through two-round multiplex PCR. It was primers specific to each TRBV and TRBJ gene that first-round PCR used. TCRdb recomputed calls from the multiplex PCR reads with MiXCR, one row per CDR3 protein. The profile shows roughly 14,000 distinct CDR3 sequences, 25% to 40% of them singletons. This entry comes from a study of prognosis after radiotherapy for stage I lung cancer. Study in general: In total, some 14 men and over five women took part as patients, aged roughly 53 to 84 with a median of 74.5 years.

Researchers took roughly 6 milliliters of peripheral blood at each of two time points. Whole-study results and caveats: Any tumor specificity that the expanded TCR clones may have had was not determined.

The CDR3 spans 13 residues. Germline V gives CDR1 SGHAT, CDR2 FQNNGV. Trimming took 1 base from V and 2 from J, leaving 5 bases between them. The receptor was isolated from a donor over 45 with non-small cell lung cancer. The sample consisted of PBMCs, taken before or after stereotactic body radiation therapy (not recorded which). The J gene is TRBJ2-5, the V gene TRBV11-2, with D uncertain. The DNA for the CDR3 is TGTGCCAGCAGCTTAGGGATGCAAGAGACCCAGTACTTC. Its protein is CASSLGMQETQYF.